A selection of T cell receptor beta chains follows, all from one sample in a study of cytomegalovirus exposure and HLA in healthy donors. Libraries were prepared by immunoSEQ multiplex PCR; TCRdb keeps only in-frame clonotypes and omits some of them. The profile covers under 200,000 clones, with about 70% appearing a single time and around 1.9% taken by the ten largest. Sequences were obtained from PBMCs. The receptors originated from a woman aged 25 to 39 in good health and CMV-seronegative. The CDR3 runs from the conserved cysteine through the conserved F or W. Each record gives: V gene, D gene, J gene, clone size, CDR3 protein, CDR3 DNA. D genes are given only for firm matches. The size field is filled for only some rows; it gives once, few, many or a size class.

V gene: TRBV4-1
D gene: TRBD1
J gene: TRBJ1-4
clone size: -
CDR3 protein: CASSQGGQGGEKLFF
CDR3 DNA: TGCGCCAGCAGCCAAGGGGGACAGGGGGGTGAAAAACTGTTTTTT

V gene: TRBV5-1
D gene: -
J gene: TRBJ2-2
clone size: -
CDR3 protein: CASSLGRNTGELFF
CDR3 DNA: TGCGCCAGCAGCTTGGGGAGGAACACCGGGGAGCTGTTTTTT

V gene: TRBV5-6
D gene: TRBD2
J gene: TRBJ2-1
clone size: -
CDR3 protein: CASSLPGLAGGSSYNEQFF
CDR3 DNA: TGTGCCAGCAGCTTGCCGGGACTAGCGGGAGGGAGCTCCTACAATGAGCAGTTCTTC

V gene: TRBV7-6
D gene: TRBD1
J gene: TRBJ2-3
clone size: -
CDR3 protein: CASSLVDAGGIPDTQYF
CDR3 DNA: TGTGCCAGCAGCTTAGTAGATGCAGGGGGCATTCCAGATACGCAGTATTTT

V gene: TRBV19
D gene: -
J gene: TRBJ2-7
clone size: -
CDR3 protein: CASSINGAEQYF
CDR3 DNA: TGTGCCAGTAGTATAAACGGTGCAGAGCAGTACTTC

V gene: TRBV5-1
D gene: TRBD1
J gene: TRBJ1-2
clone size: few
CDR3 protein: CASSLTGTGDNYGYTF
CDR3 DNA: TGCGCCAGCAGCTTAACCGGGACAGGGGATAACTATGGCTACACCTTC

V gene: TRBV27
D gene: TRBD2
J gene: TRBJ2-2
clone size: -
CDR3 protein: CASRFSGTSYTGELFF
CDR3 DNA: TGTGCCAGCAGATTTTCTGGGACTAGCTATACCGGGGAGCTGTTTTTT

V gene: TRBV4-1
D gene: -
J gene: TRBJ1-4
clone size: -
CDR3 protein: CASSPGGRVGEKLFF
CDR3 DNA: TGCGCCAGCAGCCCCGGCGGGCGGGTCGGCGAAAAACTGTTTTTT

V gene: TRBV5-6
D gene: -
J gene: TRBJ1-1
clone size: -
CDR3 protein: CASSLEAGWTEAFF
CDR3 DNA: TGTGCCAGCAGCTTGGAGGCGGGATGGACTGAAGCTTTCTTT

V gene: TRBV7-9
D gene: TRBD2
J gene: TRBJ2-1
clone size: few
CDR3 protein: CASSLLGSGERQFF
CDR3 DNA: TGTGCCAGCAGCCTTCTAGGAAGCGGGGAAAGGCAGTTCTTC

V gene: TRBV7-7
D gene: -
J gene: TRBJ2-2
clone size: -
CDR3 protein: CASSFGSGMNTGELFF
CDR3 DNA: TGTGCTAGCAGCTTTGGAAGCGGAATGAACACCGGGGAGCTGTTTTTT

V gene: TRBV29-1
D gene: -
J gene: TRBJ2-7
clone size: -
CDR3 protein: CSVEDFSYEQYF
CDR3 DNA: TGCAGCGTTGAGGACTTCTCCTACGAGCAGTACTTC

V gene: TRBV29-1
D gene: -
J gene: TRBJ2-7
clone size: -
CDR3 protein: CSVVRGGGRFYEQYF
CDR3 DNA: TGCAGCGTTGTAAGGGGAGGAGGGAGATTCTACGAGCAGTACTTC

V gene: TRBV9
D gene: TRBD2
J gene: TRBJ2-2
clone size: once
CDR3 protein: CASSVSVPAGAGELFF
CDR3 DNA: TGTGCCAGCAGCGTATCAGTCCCAGCGGGAGCCGGGGAGCTGTTTTTT

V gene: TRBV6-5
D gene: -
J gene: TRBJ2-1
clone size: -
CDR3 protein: CASSYSIPSSYNEQFF
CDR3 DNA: TGTGCCAGCAGTTACTCTATTCCGAGCTCCTACAATGAGCAGTTCTTC

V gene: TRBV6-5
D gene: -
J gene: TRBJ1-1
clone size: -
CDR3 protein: CASSYSEMNTEAFF
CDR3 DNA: TGTGCCAGCAGTTACTCAGAGATGAACACTGAAGCTTTCTTT

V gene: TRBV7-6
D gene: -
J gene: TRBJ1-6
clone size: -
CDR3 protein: CASSLGQARDSPLHF
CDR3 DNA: TGTGCCAGCAGCTTAGGACAGGCCCGGGATTCACCCCTCCACTTT

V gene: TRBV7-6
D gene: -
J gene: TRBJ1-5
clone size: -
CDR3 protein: CASSLLPDQPQHF
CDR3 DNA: TGTGCCAGCAGCCTCTTACCGGATCAGCCCCAGCATTTT

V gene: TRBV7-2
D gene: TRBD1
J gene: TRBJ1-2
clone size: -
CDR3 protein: CASSPQGTGASSGYTF
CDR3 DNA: TGTGCCAGCAGCCCACAAGGGACAGGGGCTAGCTCTGGCTACACCTTC

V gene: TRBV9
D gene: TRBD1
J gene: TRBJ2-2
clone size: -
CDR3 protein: CASSVDGRQGAGELFF
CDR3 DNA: TGTGCCAGCAGCGTAGACGGCCGACAGGGGGCCGGGGAGCTGTTTTTT

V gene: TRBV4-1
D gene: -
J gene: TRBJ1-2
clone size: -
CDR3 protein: CASSQDIAYGYTF
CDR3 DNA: TGCGCCAGCAGCCAAGATATAGCCTATGGCTACACCTTC

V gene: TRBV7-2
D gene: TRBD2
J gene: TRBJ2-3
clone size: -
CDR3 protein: CASSLEWASGGTDTQYF
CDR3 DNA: TGTGCCAGCAGCTTAGAATGGGCTAGCGGTGGCACAGATACGCAGTATTTT

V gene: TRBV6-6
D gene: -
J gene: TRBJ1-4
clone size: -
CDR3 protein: CASNLNYPGEKLFF
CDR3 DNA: TGTGCCAGCAACCTTAACTACCCGGGAGAAAAACTGTTTTTT

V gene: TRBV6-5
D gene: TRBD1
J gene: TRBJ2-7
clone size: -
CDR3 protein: CASSATRGQRQQYF
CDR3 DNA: TGTGCCAGCAGTGCCACCCGGGGACAGCGTCAACAGTACTTC

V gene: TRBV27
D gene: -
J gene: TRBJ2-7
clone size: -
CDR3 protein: CASSSPTGRRNDEQYF
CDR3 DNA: TGTGCCAGCAGTTCCCCGACAGGCAGGAGGAACGACGAGCAGTACTTC

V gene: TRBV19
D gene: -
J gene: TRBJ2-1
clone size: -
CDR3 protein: CASNPRRGEFTDNEQFF
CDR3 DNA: TGTGCCAGTAACCCAAGACGCGGAGAGTTTACCGACAATGAGCAGTTCTTC

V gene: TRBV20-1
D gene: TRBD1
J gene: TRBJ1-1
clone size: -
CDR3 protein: CSGQGDTEAFF
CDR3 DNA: TGCAGTGGACAGGGGGACACTGAAGCTTTCTTT

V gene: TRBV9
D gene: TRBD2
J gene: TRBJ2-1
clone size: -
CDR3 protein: CASSPGTKNFNEQFF
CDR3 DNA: TGTGCCAGCAGCCCCGGGACTAAAAATTTCAATGAGCAGTTCTTC

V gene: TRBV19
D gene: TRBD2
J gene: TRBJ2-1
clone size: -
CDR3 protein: CASSTTGTNNEQFF
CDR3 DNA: TGTGCCAGTAGTACCACCGGGACTAACAATGAGCAGTTCTTC

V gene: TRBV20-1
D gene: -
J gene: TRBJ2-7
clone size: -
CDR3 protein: CSAGWRSEQYF
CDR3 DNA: TGCAGCGCCGGGTGGCGGTCCGAGCAGTACTTC

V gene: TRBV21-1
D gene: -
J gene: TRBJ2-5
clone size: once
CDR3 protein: CASSKNGGEETQYF
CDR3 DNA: TGTGCCAGCAGCAAAAACGGGGGAGAAGAGACCCAGTACTTC

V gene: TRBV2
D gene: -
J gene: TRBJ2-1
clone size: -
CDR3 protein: CASSRGGSSYNEQFF
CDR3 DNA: TGTGCCAGCAGCAGGGGCGGGAGCTCCTACAATGAGCAGTTCTTC

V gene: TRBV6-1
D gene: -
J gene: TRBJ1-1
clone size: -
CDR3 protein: CASKGPAFGEEAFF
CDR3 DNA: TGTGCCAGCAAAGGTCCCGCGTTTGGAGAGGAAGCTTTCTTT

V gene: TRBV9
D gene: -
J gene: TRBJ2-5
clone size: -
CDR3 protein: CASSVNRNQETQYF
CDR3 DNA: TGTGCCAGCAGCGTCAACAGGAACCAAGAGACCCAGTACTTC

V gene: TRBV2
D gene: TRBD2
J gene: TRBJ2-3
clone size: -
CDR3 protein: CASSEGLAGGTDTQYF
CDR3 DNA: TGTGCCAGCAGTGAAGGACTAGCGGGAGGCACAGATACGCAGTATTTT

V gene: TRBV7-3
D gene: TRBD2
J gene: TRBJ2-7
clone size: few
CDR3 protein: CASSQTSGSEQYF
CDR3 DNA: TGTGCCAGCAGCCAGACTAGCGGGAGTGAGCAGTACTTC

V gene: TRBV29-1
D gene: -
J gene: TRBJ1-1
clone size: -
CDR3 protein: CSVEAPWTEREAFF
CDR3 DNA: TGCAGCGTTGAGGCCCCTTGGACAGAGCGTGAAGCTTTCTTT

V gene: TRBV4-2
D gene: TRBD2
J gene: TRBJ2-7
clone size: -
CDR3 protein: CASSQGQTSGGYEQYF
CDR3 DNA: TGTGCCAGCAGCCAAGGACAGACTAGCGGGGGCTACGAGCAGTACTTC

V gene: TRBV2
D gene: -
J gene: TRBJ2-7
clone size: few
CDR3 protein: CASSVRLAAYEQYF
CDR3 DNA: TGTGCCAGCAGTGTTAGGCTAGCAGCCTACGAGCAGTACTTC

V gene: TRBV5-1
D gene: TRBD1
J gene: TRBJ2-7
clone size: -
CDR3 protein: CASSYGQGAYEQYF
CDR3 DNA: TGCGCCAGCAGTTATGGACAGGGAGCATACGAGCAGTACTTC